The text below deals with one TCR beta chain. Source study methods: Amplification of reference gene primers provided the estimated nucleated cell counts. Assay used: immunoSEQ multiplex PCR; TCRdb lists only in-frame clones, some missing. The V and J calls and clone size come from that table; D and trimming were worked out from the DNA. The sample yields 300,000 to 400,000 clones, under 95% seen once. These data originate in a study of blood T cell repertoires in COVID-19. CDR1 and CDR2 from the germline V gene are SEHNR and FQNEAQ (reference sequence). The CDR3 length is 15 residues. The junction had 11 bases not matched to a gene; V was cut back by 6 bases and J by 5 bases.

The sequencing input was peripheral blood. The TCR comes from a woman under 30 who had recovered from COVID-19. The rearrangement joins TRBV7-9 to TRBJ1-1; TRBD1 agrees at 8 bases. As DNA, the CDR3 is TGTGCCAGCAGACGAAACAGGGGGGTCGAAACTGAAGCTTTCTTT. This gives the protein CASRRNRGVETEAFF.